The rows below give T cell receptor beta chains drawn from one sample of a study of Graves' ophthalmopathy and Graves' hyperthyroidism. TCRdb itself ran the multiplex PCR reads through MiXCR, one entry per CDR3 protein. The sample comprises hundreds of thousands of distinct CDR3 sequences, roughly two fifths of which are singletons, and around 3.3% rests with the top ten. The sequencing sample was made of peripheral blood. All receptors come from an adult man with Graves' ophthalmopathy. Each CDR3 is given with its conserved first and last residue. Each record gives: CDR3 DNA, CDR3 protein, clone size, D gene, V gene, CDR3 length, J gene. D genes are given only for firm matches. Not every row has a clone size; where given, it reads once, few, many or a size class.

cdr3_nt: TGTGCCAGCAGCTTAGTGAATTCACCCCTCCACTTT; cdr3_aa: CASSLVNSPLHF; clone_size: many; d_call: .; v_call: TRBV7-9; cdr3_length: 12; j_call: TRBJ1-6
cdr3_nt: TGTGCCAGTAGTATGACAGGGCCAAGTAATCAGCCCCAGCATTTT; cdr3_aa: CASSMTGPSNQPQHF; clone_size: many; d_call: TRBD1; v_call: TRBV19; cdr3_length: 15; j_call: TRBJ1-5
cdr3_nt: TGTGCCATCAGTGACGGGGGCAGGGGGACCTATGGCTACACCTTC; cdr3_aa: CAISDGGRGTYGYTF; clone_size: .; d_call: TRBD1; v_call: TRBV10-3; cdr3_length: 15; j_call: TRBJ1-2
cdr3_nt: TGTGCCAGCAGCACCGGGACTAGCGGGGGACAAGAGACCCAGTACTTC; cdr3_aa: CASSTGTSGGQETQYF; clone_size: few; d_call: TRBD2; v_call: TRBV9; cdr3_length: 16; j_call: TRBJ2-5
cdr3_nt: TGTGCCAGCAGCCGAGATGTCTCTGGGGCCAACGTCCTGACTTTC; cdr3_aa: CASSRDVSGANVLTF; clone_size: .; d_call: .; v_call: TRBV9; cdr3_length: 15; j_call: TRBJ2-6
cdr3_nt: TGTGCCAGCAGTTACGCGGGGTTGACTAATGAAAAACTGTTTTTT; cdr3_aa: CASSYAGLTNEKLFF; clone_size: few; d_call: .; v_call: TRBV6-6; cdr3_length: 15; j_call: TRBJ1-4
cdr3_nt: TGCGCCAGCAGACTGACAGGAAGCTCCTACGAGCAGTACTTC; cdr3_aa: CASRLTGSSYEQYF; clone_size: many; d_call: .; v_call: TRBV5-1; cdr3_length: 14; j_call: TRBJ2-7
cdr3_nt: TGTGCCAGCAGCCCACCTACTAGCGGGAGCCACGAGCAGTACTTC; cdr3_aa: CASSPPTSGSHEQYF; clone_size: few; d_call: TRBD2; v_call: TRBV3-1; cdr3_length: 15; j_call: TRBJ2-7
cdr3_nt: TGTGCCAGCGCTAGGGTCGGTCGGGCTACGCTGGGCACTGAAGCTTTCTTT; cdr3_aa: CASARVGRATLGTEAFF; clone_size: .; d_call: .; v_call: TRBV7-2; cdr3_length: 17; j_call: TRBJ1-1
cdr3_nt: TGTGCCACCAGTGACACACAAGGCTCTGGAAACACCATATATTTT; cdr3_aa: CATSDTQGSGNTIYF; clone_size: many; d_call: .; v_call: TRBV24-1; cdr3_length: 15; j_call: TRBJ1-3
cdr3_nt: TGTGCCAGTAGGCCCCTGAAAGAGAACACTGAAGCTTTCTTT; cdr3_aa: CASRPLKENTEAFF; clone_size: many; d_call: .; v_call: TRBV19; cdr3_length: 14; j_call: TRBJ1-1
cdr3_nt: TGTGCCAGCAGTCCCTTGGGGCAGACCAATGAAAAACTGTTTTTT; cdr3_aa: CASSPLGQTNEKLFF; clone_size: few; d_call: .; v_call: TRBV27; cdr3_length: 15; j_call: TRBJ1-4
cdr3_nt: TGTGCCAGCAGCATCCACAGGGGGGCCCAAGAGACCCAGTACTTC; cdr3_aa: CASSIHRGAQETQYF; clone_size: once; d_call: TRBD1; v_call: TRBV7-2; cdr3_length: 15; j_call: TRBJ2-5
cdr3_nt: TGCGCCAGCAGCCCGTCTAACTATGGCTACACCTTC; cdr3_aa: CASSPSNYGYTF; clone_size: many; d_call: .; v_call: TRBV6-5; cdr3_length: 12; j_call: TRBJ1-2
cdr3_nt: TGCAGTGCGACTGGGGACAGGGACCAAGAGACCCAGTACTTC; cdr3_aa: CSATGDRDQETQYF; clone_size: many; d_call: TRBD1; v_call: TRBV20-1; cdr3_length: 14; j_call: TRBJ2-5
cdr3_nt: TGTGCCATCAGGACACAGGGGGGAGATGAAAAACTGTTTTTT; cdr3_aa: CAIRTQGGDEKLFF; clone_size: .; d_call: TRBD1; v_call: TRBV10-3; cdr3_length: 14; j_call: TRBJ1-4
cdr3_nt: TGTGCCAGCAGCCCCGACCGGGCTGGCTACACCTTC; cdr3_aa: CASSPDRAGYTF; clone_size: many; d_call: .; v_call: TRBV2; cdr3_length: 12; j_call: TRBJ1-2
cdr3_nt: TGTGCCAGCAGCTCCAAGCCGGGACAAGTTCAGCCCCAGCATTTT; cdr3_aa: CASSSKPGQVQPQHF; clone_size: .; d_call: .; v_call: TRBV7-9; cdr3_length: 15; j_call: TRBJ1-5
cdr3_nt: TGCAGCGTTGACCTGGGACAGGGGGAAGGTGGCTACACCTTC; cdr3_aa: CSVDLGQGEGGYTF; clone_size: .; d_call: TRBD1; v_call: TRBV29-1; cdr3_length: 14; j_call: TRBJ1-2
cdr3_nt: TGTGCCAGCAGACTAGCGGGGGTCTACGAGCAGTACTTC; cdr3_aa: CASRLAGVYEQYF; clone_size: many; d_call: TRBD2; v_call: TRBV7-2; cdr3_length: 13; j_call: TRBJ2-7
cdr3_nt: TGTGCCAGCAGCCATGAAGGAGGTGGGGGAACGGCCAACGTCCTGACTTTC; cdr3_aa: CASSHEGGGGTANVLTF; clone_size: many; d_call: .; v_call: TRBV5-8; cdr3_length: 17; j_call: TRBJ2-6
cdr3_nt: TGCAGTGCTAGTCTGCTAGTGGCGACAGATACGCAGTATTTT; cdr3_aa: CSASLLVATDTQYF; clone_size: .; d_call: .; v_call: TRBV20-1; cdr3_length: 14; j_call: TRBJ2-3
cdr3_nt: TGTGCCAGCAGCTTAGCCAATAGCGGGAGCTCCTACGAGCAGTACTTC; cdr3_aa: CASSLANSGSSYEQYF; clone_size: many; d_call: TRBD2; v_call: TRBV7-2; cdr3_length: 16; j_call: TRBJ2-7
cdr3_nt: TGTGCCAGCAGTCCCCCCGGGACCTCTAATTCACCCCTCCACTTT; cdr3_aa: CASSPPGTSNSPLHF; clone_size: .; d_call: .; v_call: TRBV6-6; cdr3_length: 15; j_call: TRBJ1-6
cdr3_nt: TGTGCCAGCAGGGTAGGGATTTGGGCGGGAGCCTCCTACGAGCAGTACTTC; cdr3_aa: CASRVGIWAGASYEQYF; clone_size: .; d_call: TRBD2; v_call: TRBV7-2; cdr3_length: 17; j_call: TRBJ2-7
cdr3_nt: TGTGCCAGCAGCGTAAAACGCGGACAGGTTAACACCGGGGAGCTGTTTTTT; cdr3_aa: CASSVKRGQVNTGELFF; clone_size: .; d_call: TRBD1; v_call: TRBV9; cdr3_length: 17; j_call: TRBJ2-2
cdr3_nt: TGTGCCAGCAGCTTAGTTCCGCAAGAGGCCCAGTACTTC; cdr3_aa: CASSLVPQEAQYF; clone_size: .; d_call: .; v_call: TRBV7-2; cdr3_length: 13; j_call: TRBJ2-5
cdr3_nt: TGTGCCAGCAGCCCCGGGCCTAGGGATAATTCACCCCTCCACTTT; cdr3_aa: CASSPGPRDNSPLHF; clone_size: many; d_call: .; v_call: TRBV25-1; cdr3_length: 15; j_call: TRBJ1-6
cdr3_nt: TGTGCCAGCACCCAGGGGGCAGGCGAGCAGTACTTC; cdr3_aa: CASTQGAGEQYF; clone_size: .; d_call: TRBD1; v_call: TRBV12-3/TRBV12-4; cdr3_length: 12; j_call: TRBJ2-7
cdr3_nt: TGTGCCAGCAGCTTTGTCCAGGGGTACGAGCAGTACTTC; cdr3_aa: CASSFVQGYEQYF; clone_size: .; d_call: .; v_call: TRBV7-9; cdr3_length: 13; j_call: TRBJ2-7
cdr3_nt: TGTGCCAGCAGTGAGAATAGCGGGAGGGCCTGGAATGAGCAGTTCTTC; cdr3_aa: CASSENSGRAWNEQFF; clone_size: .; d_call: TRBD2; v_call: TRBV25-1; cdr3_length: 16; j_call: TRBJ2-1
cdr3_nt: TGTGCCAGCAGCACCCCTAGCGGGAGGGCCGTAAACACCGGGGAGCTGTTTTTT; cdr3_aa: CASSTPSGRAVNTGELFF; clone_size: .; d_call: TRBD2; v_call: TRBV11-2; cdr3_length: 18; j_call: TRBJ2-2
cdr3_nt: TGTGCCAGCAGCCCCCAAACGTCGGACACTGAAGCTTTCTTT; cdr3_aa: CASSPQTSDTEAFF; clone_size: .; d_call: .; v_call: TRBV7-9; cdr3_length: 14; j_call: TRBJ1-1
cdr3_nt: TGCAGTTTACGGGGTTCCACTGAAGCTTTCTTT; cdr3_aa: CSLRGSTEAFF; clone_size: .; d_call: .; v_call: TRBV29-1; cdr3_length: 11; j_call: TRBJ1-1
cdr3_nt: TGTGCCAGCAGTGATCCTGGGACAAAGGTGGCTTTCTTT; cdr3_aa: CASSDPGTKVAFF; clone_size: .; d_call: .; v_call: TRBV25-1; cdr3_length: 13; j_call: TRBJ1-1
cdr3_nt: TGTGCCAGTACCCCTCGTGGGCGCAATGAGCAGTTCTTC; cdr3_aa: CASTPRGRNEQFF; clone_size: few; d_call: .; v_call: TRBV19; cdr3_length: 13; j_call: TRBJ2-1